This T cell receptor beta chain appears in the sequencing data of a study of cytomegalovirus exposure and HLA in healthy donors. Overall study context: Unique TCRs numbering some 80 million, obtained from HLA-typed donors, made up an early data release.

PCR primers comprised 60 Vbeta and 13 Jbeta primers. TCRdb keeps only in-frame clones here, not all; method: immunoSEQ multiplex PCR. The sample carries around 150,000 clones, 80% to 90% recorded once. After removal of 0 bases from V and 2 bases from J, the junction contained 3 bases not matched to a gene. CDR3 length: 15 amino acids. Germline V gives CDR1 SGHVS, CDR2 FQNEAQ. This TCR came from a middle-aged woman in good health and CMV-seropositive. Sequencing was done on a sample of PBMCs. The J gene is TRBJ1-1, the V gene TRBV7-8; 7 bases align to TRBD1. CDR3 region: CASSLAGQKNTEAFF. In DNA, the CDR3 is TGTGCCAGCAGCTTAGCGGGACAGAAAAACACTGAAGCTTTCTTT. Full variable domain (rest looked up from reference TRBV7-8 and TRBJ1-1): GAGVSQSPRYKVAKRGQDVALRCDPISGHVSLFWYQQALGQGPEFLTYFQNEAQLDKSGLPSDRFFAERPEGSVSTLKIQRTQQEDSAVYLCASSLAGQKNTEAFFGQGTRLTVV.